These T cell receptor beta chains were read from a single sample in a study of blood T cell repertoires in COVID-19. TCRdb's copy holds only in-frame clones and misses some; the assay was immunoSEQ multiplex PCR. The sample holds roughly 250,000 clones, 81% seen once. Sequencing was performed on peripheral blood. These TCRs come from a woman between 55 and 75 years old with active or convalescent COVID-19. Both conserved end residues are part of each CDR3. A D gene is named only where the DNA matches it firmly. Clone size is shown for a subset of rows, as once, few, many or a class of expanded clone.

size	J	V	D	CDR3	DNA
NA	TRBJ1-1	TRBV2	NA	CASSNTEAFF	TGTGCCAGTTCAAACACTGAAGCTTTCTTT
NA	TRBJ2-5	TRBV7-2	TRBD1	CASSLGSGTAQETQYF	TGTGCCAGCAGCTTAGGTTCCGGGACAGCTCAAGAGACCCAGTACTTC
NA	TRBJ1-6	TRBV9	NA	CASSVTANSPLHF	TGTGCCAGCAGCGTGACAGCGAATTCACCCCTCCACTTT
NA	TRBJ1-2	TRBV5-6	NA	CASSPPGRGTPNYGYTF	TGTGCCAGCAGCCCCCCCGGACGGGGGACCCCTAACTATGGCTACACCTTC
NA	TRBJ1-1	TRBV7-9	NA	CASSLDMNTEAFF	TGTGCCAGCAGCTTAGACATGAACACTGAAGCTTTCTTT
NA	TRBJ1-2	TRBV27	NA	CASHKTGDYGYTF	TGTGCCAGTCATAAGACGGGAGACTATGGCTACACCTTC
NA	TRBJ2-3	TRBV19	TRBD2	CASSIASGVDTQYF	TGTGCCAGTAGTATAGCTAGCGGGGTAGATACGCAGTATTTT
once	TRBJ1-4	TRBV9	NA	CASSVRATNEKLFF	TGTGCCAGCAGCGTGAGGGCTACTAATGAAAAACTGTTTTTT
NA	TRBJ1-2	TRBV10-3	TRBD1	CAISEGRGLGGYTF	TGTGCCATCAGTGAGGGCAGGGGGCTTGGTGGCTACACCTTC
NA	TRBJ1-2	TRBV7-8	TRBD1	CASSPGQGNYGYTF	TGTGCCAGCAGCCCGGGACAGGGGAACTATGGCTACACCTTC
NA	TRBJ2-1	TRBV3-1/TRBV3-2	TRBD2	CASRPSGGPYNEQFF	TGTGCCAGCAGGCCTAGCGGGGGGCCCTACAATGAGCAGTTCTTC
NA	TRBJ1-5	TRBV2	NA	CASSAENNQPQHF	TGTGCCAGCAGTGCCGAGAACAATCAGCCCCAGCATTTT
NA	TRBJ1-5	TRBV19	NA	CASSYRREAPQHF	TGTGCCAGTAGTTACAGGCGGGAGGCGCCCCAGCATTTT
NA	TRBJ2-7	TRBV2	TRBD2	CASRKGGGAYEQYF	TGTGCCTCCCGGAAGGGCGGGGGTGCCTACGAGCAGTACTTC
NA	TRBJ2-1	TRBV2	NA	CASSEAGGRRRDEQFF	TGTGCCAGCAGTGAAGCGGGGGGGCGCAGACGCGATGAGCAGTTCTTC
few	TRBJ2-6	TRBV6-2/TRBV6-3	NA	CASSYEGSGANVLTF	TGTGCCAGCAGTTACGAGGGCTCTGGGGCCAACGTCCTGACTTTC
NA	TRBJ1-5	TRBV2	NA	CASTWRGNQPQHF	TGTGCCAGTACCTGGCGCGGGAATCAGCCCCAGCATTTT
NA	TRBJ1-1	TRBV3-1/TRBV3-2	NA	CASSQPWGRGYPEAFF	TGTGCCAGCAGCCAACCTTGGGGCAGGGGTTACCCTGAAGCTTTCTTT
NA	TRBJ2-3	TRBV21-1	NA	CASSKGKVGLDPTTTDTQYF	TGTGCCAGCAGCAAAGGGAAGGTGGGACTAGACCCGACGACCACAGATACGCAGTATTTT
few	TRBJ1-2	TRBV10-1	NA	CASSFDRKGGYTF	TGCGCCAGCAGTTTTGACAGGAAAGGAGGCTACACCTTC
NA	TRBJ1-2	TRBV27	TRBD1	CASSSLGQGVDGYTF	TGTGCCAGCAGTTCCCTGGGACAGGGGGTTGATGGCTACACCTTC
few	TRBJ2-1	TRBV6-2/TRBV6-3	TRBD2	CASSVTGTRRNEQFF	TGTGCCAGCAGTGTTACCGGGACTAGGCGCAATGAGCAGTTCTTC
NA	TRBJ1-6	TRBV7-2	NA	CASRARRRGNSPLHF	TGTGCCAGCAGGGCCAGACGGCGAGGGAATTCACCCCTCCACTTT
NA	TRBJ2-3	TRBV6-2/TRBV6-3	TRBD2	CASSYSPSGLAGAPDTQYF	TGTGCCAGCAGTTACTCCCCCAGCGGACTAGCGGGGGCACCAGATACGCAGTATTTT
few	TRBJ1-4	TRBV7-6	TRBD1	CASSQGVRDGEKLFF	TGTGCCAGCAGCCAGGGGGTCAGGGACGGCGAAAAACTGTTTTTT
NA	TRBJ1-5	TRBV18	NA	CASSPYSNQPQHF	TGTGCCAGCTCACCCTATAGCAATCAGCCCCAGCATTTT
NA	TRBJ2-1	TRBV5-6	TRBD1	CASSLGQGSYNEQFF	TGTGCCAGCAGCCTAGGACAGGGGTCCTACAATGAGCAGTTCTTC
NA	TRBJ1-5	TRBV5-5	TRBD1	CASSADRGRNQPQHF	TGTGCCAGCAGCGCTGACAGGGGACGCAATCAGCCCCAGCATTTT
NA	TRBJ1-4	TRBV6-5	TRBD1	CASSYSTGANEKLFF	TGTGCCAGCAGTTACTCGACAGGGGCTAATGAAAAACTGTTTTTT
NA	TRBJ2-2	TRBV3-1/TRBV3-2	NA	CASSQEGGGELFF	TGTGCCAGCAGCCAAGAAGGGGGCGGGGAGCTGTTTTTT
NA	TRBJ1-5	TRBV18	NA	CASSPEARRSSLPFSNQPQHF	TGTGCCAGCTCACCGGAGGCTAGACGGAGTTCTCTCCCGTTTAGCAATCAGCCCCAGCATTTT
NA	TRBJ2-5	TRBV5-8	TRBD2	CASSLAVGTSGGGETQYF	TGTGCCAGCAGCTTGGCGGTAGGGACTAGCGGGGGCGGTGAGACCCAGTACTTC
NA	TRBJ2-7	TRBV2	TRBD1	CASSETGGVYEQYF	TGTGCCAGCAGCGAGACAGGGGGTGTCTACGAGCAGTACTTC
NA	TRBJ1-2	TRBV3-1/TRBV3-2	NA	CASSGLSSEGYTF	TGTGCCAGCAGTGGACTCAGTAGTGAGGGCTACACCTTC
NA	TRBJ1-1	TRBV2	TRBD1	CARQKRQGVYTEAFF	TGTGCCAGGCAAAAGCGACAGGGGGTATACACTGAAGCTTTCTTT
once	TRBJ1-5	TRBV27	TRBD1	CASSSGQGNQPQHF	TGTGCCAGCAGTTCAGGACAGGGCAATCAGCCCCAGCATTTT
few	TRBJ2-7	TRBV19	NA	CASSLEPGHLVPEQYF	TGTGCCAGTAGTTTAGAACCGGGACACTTGGTCCCGGAGCAGTACTTC
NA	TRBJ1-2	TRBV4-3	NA	CASSQDGPPGRGGGYTF	TGCGCCAGCAGCCAAGATGGGCCGCCGGGCAGGGGTGGTGGCTACACCTTC
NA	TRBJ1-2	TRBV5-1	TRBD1	CASSSGQGYTF	TGCGCCAGCAGCTCGGGACAGGGCTACACCTTC
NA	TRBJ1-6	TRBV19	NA	CASSMDSSYNSPLHF	TGTGCCAGTAGTATGGACAGCTCCTATAATTCACCCCTCCACTTT
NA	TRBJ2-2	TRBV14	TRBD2	CASSQPGLAGNTGELFF	TGTGCCAGCAGCCAGCCGGGACTAGCGGGGAACACCGGGGAGCTGTTTTTT
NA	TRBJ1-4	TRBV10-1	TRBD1	CASNRDRGEKLFF	TGCGCCAGCAATAGAGACAGGGGTGAAAAACTGTTTTTT
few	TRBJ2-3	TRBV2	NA	CASSGTGFRTDTQYF	TGTGCCAGCAGTGGGACTGGCTTTCGCACAGATACGCAGTATTTT
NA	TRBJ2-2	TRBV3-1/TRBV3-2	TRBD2	CASSPGLATNTGELFF	TGTGCCAGCAGCCCCGGACTAGCGACGAACACCGGGGAGCTGTTTTTT
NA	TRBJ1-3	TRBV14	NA	CASSREPGNTIYF	TGTGCCAGCAGCCGCGAGCCTGGAAACACCATATATTTT
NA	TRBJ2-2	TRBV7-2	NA	CASSTPANTGELFF	TGTGCCAGCAGCACACCTGCGAACACCGGGGAGCTGTTTTTT
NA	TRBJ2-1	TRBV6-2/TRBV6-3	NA	CASSYSAAFYNEQFF	TGTGCCAGCAGTTACTCAGCGGCCTTTTACAATGAGCAGTTCTTC
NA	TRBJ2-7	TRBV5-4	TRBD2	CASSRGLAGASSSYEQYF	TGTGCCAGCAGCCGTGGACTAGCGGGGGCCTCCAGCTCCTACGAGCAGTACTTC
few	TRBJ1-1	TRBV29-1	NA	CSVVRGPEAFF	TGCAGCGTTGTTCGGGGTCCTGAAGCTTTCTTT
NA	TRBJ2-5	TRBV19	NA	CASSIQAQETQYF	TGTGCCAGTAGTATACAAGCTCAAGAGACCCAGTACTTC
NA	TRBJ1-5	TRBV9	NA	CASSVGTADSQPQHF	TGTGCCAGCAGCGTAGGGACAGCTGATAGTCAGCCCCAGCATTTT
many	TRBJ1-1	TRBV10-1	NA	CASSEERGWNTEAFF	TGCGCCAGCAGTGAAGAGAGAGGGTGGAACACTGAAGCTTTCTTT
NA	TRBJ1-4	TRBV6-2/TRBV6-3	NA	CASSRGAVNEKLFF	TGTGCCAGCAGTCGGGGGGCGGTTAATGAAAAACTGTTTTTT